These 25 T cell receptor beta chains share one sample of origin, sequenced in a study of post-analysis software for immune sequencing data. Study observations and caveats: The study found TRBV5-6, TRBV5-1 and TRBV20-1 among four to six TRBV segments more frequent in patients than controls.

Prepared TCR beta cDNA libraries contained unique molecular identifiers. TCRdb reprocessed the PCR reads with MiXCR, giving one entry per CDR3 protein. The sample contains 380,000 or so distinct CDR3 sequences, 30% to 45% of which appear only once. What these receptors recognize is not known. Sequencing used blood. The source is a girl aged 10 to 17 with multiple sclerosis.

The chain carries TRBV12-3 or TRBV12-4 and TRBJ2-1, with a possible D match to TRBD1 (5 bases). V gave up 7 bases and J gave up 1 base, with 14 bases separating them. The CDR3 covers 15 residues. CDR3 DNA sequence: TGTGCCAGCACCCGTTGGCAGGGATCCTACAATGAGCAGTTCTTC. It yields the protein CASTRWQGSYNEQFF.

This clonotype was observed a few times. The chain uses TRBV15 and TRBJ1-2; the D is unclear. Germline V gene data show CDR1 as LNHNV and CDR2 as YYDKDF (reference sequence). The CDR3 covers 15 residues. Trimming took 1 base from V and 0 from J, leaving 9 bases between them. CDR3 DNA sequence: TGTGCCACCAGCAGAGTTTTTGACTCTAACTATGGCTACACCTTC. Translation: CATSRVFDSNYGYTF.

The J gene is TRBJ2-1, the V gene TRBV6-1, with 8 bases lining up with TRBD1. There are 13 residues in the CDR3. V was pared by 6 bases and J by 6 bases, with 4 bases of the junction left unmatched. Germline lookup yields CDR1 MNHNS and CDR2 SASEGT. DNA of the CDR3: TGTGCCAGCAGGGGGGACAGGCGCAATGAGCAGTTCTTC. Encoded protein: CASRGDRRNEQFF.

On this clonotype itself: The junction and the germline gene differ at one end; a read error may be behind it. The rearrangement links TRBV6-5 to TRBJ1-6, with a possible D match to TRBD1 (6 bases). CDR1 MNHEY and CDR2 SVGAGI come from the germline V gene. The CDR3 runs to 14 residues. The CDR3 DNA reads TGTGCCAGCAGCCGGGACACGGGGGATTCACCCCGCCACTTT. Translated, it gives CASSRDTGDSPRHF.

The chain uses TRBV7-9 and TRBJ2-7; 9 bases match TRBD1. Unmatched junction bases numbered 6, after V lost 5 bases and J lost 7 bases. From germline, CDR1 is SEHNR and CDR2 FQNEAQ (reference sequence). The CDR3 length is 13 residues. CDR3 protein: CASSRTGVGEQYF. The DNA for the CDR3 is TGTGCCAGCAGCCGGACAGGGGTCGGGGAGCAGTACTTC.

V usage is TRBV4-3 and J usage is TRBJ2-2; D may match TRBD1 or TRBD2 (5 bases each). The V end lost 1 base, the J end lost 6 bases, and 9 bases lay between the germline ends. Looked up from germline, CDR1 is LGHNA and CDR2 is YSLEER. The CDR3 is 14 residues long. The chain's CDR3 is CASSQAGLSGELFF. In nucleotides, the CDR3 is TGCGCCAGCAGCCAAGCGGGGCTATCCGGGGAGCTGTTTTTT.

The chain is built from TRBV7-9 and TRBJ2-7, with D possibly TRBD1 on 6 matching bases. This CDR3 contains 15 residues. Deletions cut 5 bases from V and 2 bases from J, with 16 bases between. Germline CDR1 reads SEHNR; CDR2 reads FQNEAQ (reference sequence). The CDR3 coding sequence is TGTGCCAGCAGCAATGGGACACCTGACACCTACGAGCAGTACTTC. Translated: CASSNGTPDTYEQYF.

This rearrangement joins TRBV6-5 to TRBJ2-1; possible D gene TRBD1, 5 bases. Trimming took off 1 base at V and 10 bases at J, with 14 bases between the two ends. The CDR3 sequence is 14 residues long. Germline V gene lookup returns CDR1 MNHEY and CDR2 SVGAGI. CDR3 sequence: CASSYFKDPGEQFF. The DNA of the CDR3 is TGTGCCAGCAGTTACTTTAAGGACCCAGGGGAGCAGTTCTTC.

The chain uses TRBV20-1 and TRBJ2-3; the D gene could be TRBD1 or TRBD2 (6 bases each). Per the germline V gene, CDR1 is DFQATT and CDR2 is SNEGSKA (reference sequence). The CDR3 extends over 15 amino acids. The V end was cut by 0 bases, the J end by 2 bases, with 12 bases between. This CDR3 reads CSARDWGADTDTQYF. CDR3 sequence (DNA): TGCAGTGCTAGAGACTGGGGGGCAGACACAGATACGCAGTATTTT.

This clonotype was counted only a few times. V is TRBV12-3 or TRBV12-4 and J is TRBJ1-5; D gene uncertain. This CDR3 region has 12 residues. V was shortened by 6 bases and J by 11 bases, with 14 bases between the two germline ends. CDR3 amino acids: CASSHPPGSQHF. CDR3 DNA: TGTGCCAGCAGCCACCCCCCGGGATCCCAGCATTTT.

This clonotype was counted a few times. This sequence joins TRBV27 and TRBJ2-7; D gene uncertain. The CDR3 is 14 amino acids. Germline lookup yields CDR1 MNHEY and CDR2 SMNVEV (reference sequence). Trimming stripped 2 bases from V and 2 bases from J, with 10 bases between. The CDR3 protein is CASSLAAGTYEQYF. In nucleotides, the CDR3 is TGTGCCAGCAGTTTAGCGGCAGGTACCTACGAGCAGTACTTC.

The chain recombines TRBV6-5 with TRBJ2-3, with a possible D match to TRBD2 (5 bases). Germline V gene data show CDR1 as MNHEY and CDR2 as SVGAGI. The V end was cut by 6 bases, the J end by 6 bases, with 13 bases between. This CDR3 has 13 residues. CDR3 bases: TGTGCCAGCAGCCTAGCTCCCAGGGATACGCAGTATTTT. It encodes CASSLAPRDTQYF.

The genes are TRBV4-1 and TRBJ2-3; no firm D call. This CDR3 comprises 15 residues. V dropped 0 bases and J dropped 1 base, with 8 bases sitting between them. Germline V gene sequence: CDR1 MGHRA, CDR2 YSYEKL. CDR3 amino acids: CASSQDHGRTDTQYF. For the CDR3, the DNA is TGCGCCAGCAGCCAAGACCACGGGCGCACAGATACGCAGTATTTT.

This clonotype came up a few times. The chain has TRBV5-1 and TRBJ2-7, with 11 bases lining up with TRBD2. The length of the CDR3 is 15 residues. Germline V gene lookup returns CDR1 SGHRS and CDR2 YFSETQ. Trimming removed 3 bases from V and 0 bases from J; junction bases left unmatched: 2. The CDR3 sequence is CASSWLAGGSYEQYF. Written as DNA, the CDR3 is TGCGCCAGCAGCTGGCTAGCGGGGGGCTCCTACGAGCAGTACTTC.

The rearrangement joins TRBV25-1 to TRBJ2-7; D is perhaps TRBD1 (5 bases). CDR3 size: 14 residues. Trimming removed 5 bases at V and 2 bases at J, with 13 bases between. CDR1 and CDR2 from the germline V gene are MGHDK and SYGVNS. This chain's CDR3 is CASSNTGSTYEQYF. The CDR3 coding sequence is TGTGCCAGCAGTAATACAGGTTCTACCTACGAGCAGTACTTC.

This clonotype was counted a few times. This chain uses TRBV7-8 with TRBJ2-1; perhaps D is TRBD1 or TRBD2 (5 bases each). This CDR3 spans 15 amino acids. CDR1 is SGHVS, CDR2 FQNEAQ, per germline. Trimming removed 1 base from V and 7 bases from J, with 14 bases in between. Here the CDR3 DNA reads TGTGCCAGCAGCTTAGGACTCCTCGAGGGGAATGAGCAGTTCTTC. Its translation is CASSLGLLEGNEQFF. The full variable domain, with the rest looked up from reference TRBV7-8 and TRBJ2-1, is GAGVSQSPRYKVAKRGQDVALRCDPISGHVSLFWYQQALGQGPEFLTYFQNEAQLDKSGLPSDRFFAERPEGSVSTLKIQRTQQEDSAVYLCASSLGLLEGNEQFFGPGTRLTVL.

This clonotype was seen only a few times. The CDR3, as DNA: TGTGCCAGATGGGGAATCACCGGGGAGCTGTTTTTT. Its protein is CARWGITGELFF. The rearrangement joins TRBV6-5 to TRBJ2-2; D is unresolved. V lost 9 bases to trimming and J lost 4 bases, with 9 bases between them. CDR3 length: 12 amino acids. Germline V lookup: CDR1 MNHEY, CDR2 SVGAGI.

Remarks on this clonotype: A much larger clonotype is one base distant, so this may be a read error. The V gene is TRBV20-1, the J gene TRBJ2-7; 10 bases map to TRBD2. The length of the CDR3 is 14 residues. V dropped 5 bases and J dropped 4; count of bases not matched to a gene: 8. Germline V gene lookup returns CDR1 DFQATT and CDR2 SNEGSKA (reference sequence). CDR3 amino acids: CSAWRASGGYEQYF. CDR3 nucleotides: TGCAGTGCTTGGAGGGCTAGCGGGGGATACGAGCAGTACTTC.

The rearrangement joins TRBV28 to TRBJ1-5, with no clear D. Deletions cut 7 bases from V and 7 bases from J, with 11 bases between. Per germline, CDR1 MDHEN and CDR2 SYDVKM. The CDR3 totals 12 residues. CDR3 amino acids: CASTPGNQPQHF. CDR3 nucleotide sequence: TGTGCCAGCACCCCCGGGAACCAGCCCCAGCATTTT.

The rearrangement links TRBV20-1 to TRBJ2-5; 7 bases line up with TRBD2. The V gene end was trimmed by 3 bases and the J gene end by 1 base; junction bases not matched to a gene: 8. The CDR3 contains 15 residues. Germline CDR1 is DFQATT and CDR2 is SNEGSKA (reference sequence). CDR3 residues: CSASDTTGGQETQYF. The CDR3 bases are TGCAGTGCTAGCGATACTACGGGGGGCCAAGAGACCCAGTACTTC.

This clonotype was detected many times. The chain combines TRBV7-3 with TRBJ2-1; 9 nucleotides agree with TRBD1. With V trimmed by 8 bases and J by 2 bases, 7 bases remained unmatched. CDR1 and CDR2 from the germline V gene are SGHTA and FQGTGA. The CDR3 covers 15 residues. CDR3 sequence: CASGRTGEPYNEQFF. The CDR3 DNA follows: TGTGCCAGCGGGCGGACAGGGGAACCCTACAATGAGCAGTTCTTC.

This clonotype was detected a few times. This chain joins TRBV7-2 and TRBJ2-1, with D perhaps matching TRBD2 (5 bases). Trimming cost V 2 bases and J 11 bases, with 19 bases left between them. The V gene's germline CDR1 is SGHTA and CDR2 FQGNSA. CDR3 length equals 15 residues. The DNA of the CDR3 is TGTGCCAGCAGCTTACAGGTTCAGGCTCGGGGTAAGCAGTTCTTC. It translates to CASSLQVQARGKQFF.

J is TRBJ1-6 and V is TRBV6-5; D is possibly TRBD1 (5 bases). The CDR3 length is 17 residues. Germline assignment: CDR1 MNHEY and CDR2 SVGAGI. The V and J ends lost 0 bases and 7 bases respectively, with 16 bases between them. DNA for the CDR3: TGTGCCAGCAGTTACTCGGGCTATTGGGGGTCCAATTCACCCCTCCACTTT. Translated, it gives CASSYSGYWGSNSPLHF.

The gene calls are TRBV27 and TRBJ2-1, with D maybe TRBD2 (5 bases). Deletions cut 5 bases from V and 4 bases from J, with 12 bases between. Germline-derived CDR1 and CDR2 are MNHEY and SMNVEV (reference sequence). The CDR3 extends over 14 amino acids. The DNA for the CDR3 is TGTGCCAGCAGTCCTACCGGGGAGTACAATGAGCAGTTCTTC. Protein: CASSPTGEYNEQFF.

The J gene is TRBJ2-7, the V gene TRBV28, with 11 bases that match TRBD1. The CDR3 spans 16 residues. CDR1 and CDR2 (germline): MDHEN, SYDVKM. V lost 7 bases to trimming and J lost 6 bases; unmatched junction nucleotides: 14. The CDR3 spells CASTGQGARRLGEQYF. CDR3 in DNA: TGTGCCAGCACTGGACAGGGGGCCCGACGACTCGGCGAGCAGTACTTC.